The 13 T cell receptor beta chains given below trace back to one sample, sequenced in a study of Tregs in tolerant kidney transplant recipients. TCRdb's copy holds only in-frame clones and misses some; the assay was immunoSEQ multiplex PCR. The sample has roughly 80,000 clones, 91% seen once. Recipients received nonmyeloablative bone marrow transplants from related graft donors, with transient mixed chimerism. The sample consisted of CD4+ T cells from blood (PBMCs), taken 24 months after the transplant. Source of these receptors: a human patient who received a combined kidney and bone marrow transplant. Some of the T cells may derive from the graft donor.

The V call is TRBV11-3, the J call TRBJ2-7, with 7 bases lining up with TRBD2. J lost 9 bases, V lost 1 base, and 9 bases had no gene match. The CDR3 is 14 residues long. Germline-derived CDR1 and CDR2 are SGHNT and YENEEA. CDR3 region: CASSLVNSGGVQYF. CDR3 sequence (DNA): TGTGCCAGCAGCTTAGTTAATTCTGGGGGGGTGCAGTACTTC. Combining the CDR3 with reference TRBV11-3 and TRBJ2-7 gives the whole variable domain EAGVVQSPRYKIIEKKQPVAFWCNPISGHNTLYWYLQNLGQGPELLIRYENEEAVDDSQLPKDRFSAERLKGVDSTLKIQPAELGDSAVYLCASSLVNSGGVQYFGPGTRLTVT.

This clone showed up just once. CDR3 sequence reads: CASSLGPHWGTDTQYF. The CDR3 DNA sequence: TGTGCCAGCAGCTTGGGGCCCCATTGGGGCACAGATACGCAGTATTTT. This chain links TRBV11-3 with TRBJ2-3, with a weak D call TRBD1 (5 bases). Trimming took off 3 bases at V and 1 base at J, with 14 bases between the two ends. From germline, CDR1 is SGHNT and CDR2 YENEEA. This CDR3 is 16 amino acids long.

V usage is TRBV30 and J usage is TRBJ1-4, with D perhaps TRBD1 (5 bases). Germline V gene data show CDR1 as GTSNPN and CDR2 as SVGIG (reference sequence). Trimming left V 4 bases short and J 5 bases short, with 14 bases between. This CDR3 has 14 residues. The DNA for the CDR3 is TGTGCCTGGACCCGTGGGGCCTTAAATGAAAAACTGTTTTTT. Amino acid sequence: CAWTRGALNEKLFF.

The CDR3 spells CASSIGSGTFF. The CDR3 DNA reads as TGTGCCAGTAGTATAGGGTCAGGGACTTTCTTT. The rearrangement links TRBV19 to TRBJ1-1; D is perhaps TRBD1 (5 bases). CDR3 length: 11 amino acids. Trimming took 1 base from V and 12 from J, leaving 9 bases between them. Per germline, CDR1 LNHDA and CDR2 SQIVND (reference sequence).

The V and J genes are TRBV30 and TRBJ2-3; D remains ambiguous. Trimming removed 2 bases from V and 3 bases from J, with 9 bases in between. Germline loops: CDR1 GTSNPN, CDR2 SVGIG (reference sequence). The CDR3 has 13 residues. CDR3 sequence reads: CAWSPTGTDTQYF. As DNA, the CDR3 is TGTGCCTGGAGTCCGACCGGGACAGATACGCAGTATTTT.

The chain employs TRBV4-2 and TRBJ2-3, with D perhaps TRBD2 (5 bases). Trimming shortened V by 1 base and J by 6 bases, and 11 bases separated the two germline ends. Germline V gene lookup returns CDR1 LGHNA and CDR2 YNFKEQ. The CDR3 is 14 residues long. In nucleotides, the CDR3 is TGTGCCAGCAGCCAAGGACTATCAGCGGATACGCAGTATTTT. Protein: CASSQGLSADTQYF.

The chain recombines TRBV2 with TRBJ2-1, with a tentative D call TRBD1 (5 bases). The germline V and J ends were trimmed by 7 bases and 8 bases, with 12 bases remaining between them. Germline lookup yields CDR1 SNHLY and CDR2 FYNNEI. The length of the CDR3 is 12 residues. CDR3 amino acids: CASNGQGDEQFF. CDR3 DNA sequence: TGTGCCAGCAACGGACAAGGGGATGAGCAGTTCTTC.

The genes are TRBV27 and TRBJ1-1; 7 positions match TRBD1. The V gene's germline CDR1 is MNHEY and CDR2 SMNVEV (reference sequence). The CDR3 is 14 residues long. The V segment lost 5 bases and the J segment 1 base; nucleotides outside the gene matches: 4. The CDR3 sequence is CASSPDRENTEAFF. In nucleotides, the CDR3 is TGTGCCAGCAGTCCTGACAGGGAGAACACTGAAGCTTTCTTT.

The CDR3 coding sequence is TGTGCCAGCAGCTGGACGGACAGCACTGAAGCTTTCTTT. Its translation: CASSWTDSTEAFF. V gene TRBV11-2 combines with J gene TRBJ1-1, with D perhaps matching TRBD1 (6 bases). CDR1 and CDR2 (germline): SGHAT, FQNNGV. Trimming stripped 4 bases from V and 4 bases from J, with 10 bases between. The CDR3 has 13 amino acids.

This chain joins TRBV7-2 and TRBJ2-5; perhaps TRBD2 as D (7 bases). In germline, CDR1 is SGHTA, CDR2 FQGNSA. V gave up 5 bases and J gave up 5 bases, with 12 bases separating them. There are 13 residues in the CDR3. CDR3 DNA sequence: TGTGCCAGCAGCAAAGGGGGGGCGGAGACCCAGTACTTC. This codes for CASSKGGAETQYF.

V and J are TRBV12-2 and TRBJ2-7; no DNA check was done on the table's D call, TRBD2. TRBV12-2 is deemed a pseudogene. CDR3 length equals 16 residues. CDR3 in DNA: TGTGCAAGTCGCTTATGCCTAGCGGGAAGAATCTACGAGCAGTACTTC. It yields the protein CASRLCLAGRIYEQYF.

This chain joins TRBV18 and TRBJ2-7, with 10 positions matching TRBD1. V was clipped by 3 bases and J by 6 bases; unmatched bases: 5. Germline V gene data show CDR1 as KGHSH and CDR2 as LQKENI. The CDR3 is 14 residues long. Written as DNA, the CDR3 is TGTGCCAGCTCACCGGGGACAGGGGCTTTCGAGCAGTACTTC. Translation: CASSPGTGAFEQYF.

As regards this clone: The conserved closing phenylalanine or tryptophan is absent in this CDR3, likely reflecting a read error. This chain connects TRBV6-6 to TRBJ2-7; 10 positions agree with TRBD2. The CDR3 covers 13 residues. Trimming removed 6 bases from V and 2 bases from J; junction bases left unmatched: 1. In germline, CDR1 is MNHNY, CDR2 SVGAGI (reference sequence). CDR3 protein: CASRLAGAYEQYL. The DNA for the CDR3 is TGTGCCAGCAGGCTAGCGGGAGCCTACGAGCAGTACCTC.